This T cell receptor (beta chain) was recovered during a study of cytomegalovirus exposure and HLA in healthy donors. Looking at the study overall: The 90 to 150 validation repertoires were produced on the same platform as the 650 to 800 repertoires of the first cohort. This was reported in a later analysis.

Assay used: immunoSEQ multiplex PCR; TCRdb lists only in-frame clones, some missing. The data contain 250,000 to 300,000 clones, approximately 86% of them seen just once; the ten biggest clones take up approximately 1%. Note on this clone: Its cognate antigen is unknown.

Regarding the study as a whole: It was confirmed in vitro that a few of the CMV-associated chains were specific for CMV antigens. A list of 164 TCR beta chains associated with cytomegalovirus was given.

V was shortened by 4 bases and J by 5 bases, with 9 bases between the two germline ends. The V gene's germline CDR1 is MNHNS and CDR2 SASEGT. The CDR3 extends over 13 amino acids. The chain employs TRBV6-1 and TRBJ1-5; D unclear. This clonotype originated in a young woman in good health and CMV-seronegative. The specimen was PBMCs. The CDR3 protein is CASSGTADQPQHF. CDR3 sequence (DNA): TGTGCCAGCAGTGGTACAGCAGATCAGCCCCAGCATTTT.